This T cell receptor beta chain was captured by sequencing in a study of blood T cells in healthy people across ages. Study outcomes and limitations: No one knew whether donors had CMV, which possibly confounded expanded clonotype changes.

Trimming removed 5 bases at V and 2 bases at J, with 10 bases between. CDR1 is MNHEY and CDR2 is SVGAGI in the germline V gene. The CDR3 consists of 15 residues. The use of a sample-barcoded 5' primer and a J-beta primer mix characterized a second PCR of about 7 to 12 cycles. MiXCR, applied by TCRdb to the 5' RACE reads, yields one record per CDR3 protein. In the table there are about 970,000 distinct CDR3 sequences, roughly half of which are singletons. A word on this clonotype: The target antigen is unknown.

The chain recombines TRBV6-5 with TRBJ2-6; tentatively, D is TRBD1 (6 bases). Sequenced sample: blood. This sequence originates from a woman aged 60-75 years in good health. Here the CDR3 reads CASSPTGPGANVLTF. CDR3 DNA: TGTGCCAGCAGTCCTACAGGGCCTGGGGCCAACGTCCTGACTTTC.